Listed here are 30 T cell receptor beta chains from one sample, sequenced in a study of PD-L1 blockade in urothelial cancer. Here immunoSEQ multiplex PCR was the method, and the copy in TCRdb shows in-frame clones only, minus some. The top ten hold about 2% of the sample, which has about 39,000 clones, around 88% seen once. This material consisted of PBMCs, taken around atezolizumab (anti-PD-L1) treatment. These receptors came from a man in his 60s with urothelial cancer.

The V and J genes are TRBV14 and TRBJ2-1, with D possibly being TRBD1 (7 bases). The V and J ends lost 0 bases and 4 bases respectively, with 25 bases between them. The CDR3 has 20 amino acids. Germline assignment: CDR1 SGHDN and CDR2 FVKESK. CDR3: CASSQERRGLKRSGYNEQFF. CDR3 nucleotide sequence: TGTGCCAGCAGCCAAGAACGAAGGGGGCTAAAACGTAGCGGTTACAATGAGCAGTTCTTC.

The chain carries TRBV4-3 and TRBJ1-6, with unresolved D. In germline, CDR1 is LGHNA, CDR2 YSLEER. Trimming took 0 bases from V and 10 from J, leaving 16 bases between them. CDR3 length: 16 amino acids. Here the CDR3 reads CASSQEEPRGRSPLHF. The CDR3 DNA reads TGCGCCAGCAGCCAAGAAGAACCGCGGGGTCGATCACCCCTCCACTTT.

The chain employs TRBV28 and TRBJ1-5; tentatively, D is TRBD1 (6 bases). This CDR3 is 15 amino acids long. CDR1 and CDR2 from the germline V gene are MDHEN and SYDVKM. Trimming took 6 bases from V and 5 from J, leaving 17 bases between them. The CDR3: CASSLGRRGYQPQHF. CDR3 bases: TGTGCCAGCAGCCTCGGGCGCAGGGGATATCAGCCCCAGCATTTT.

This clone has only one observation. The chain is built from TRBV18 and TRBJ1-3, with D perhaps matching TRBD1 (6 bases). Between the trimmed V and J ends, which lost 1 base and 3 bases, there was a span of 19 bases. Per the germline V gene, CDR1 is KGHSH and CDR2 is LQKENI. This CDR3 spans 18 amino acids. CDR3 nucleotide sequence: TGTGCCAGCTCACCACGGCCGGCAGGGGAGTCAGGTGGAAACACCATATATTTT. This codes for CASSPRPAGESGGNTIYF.

V gene TRBV18 combines with J gene TRBJ1-4; 7 nucleotides line up with TRBD1. Germline V gives CDR1 KGHSH, CDR2 LQKENI. The CDR3 loop spans 17 amino acids. V lost 2 bases, J lost 4 bases, and 10 bases stayed unmatched. In nucleotides, the CDR3 is TGTGCCAGCTCACCAGTCCGAGAGGGGGCGTTTAATGAAAAACTGTTTTTT. Its protein product is CASSPVREGAFNEKLFF.

This chain joins TRBV6-1 and TRBJ1-2; 7 bases line up with TRBD1. This CDR3 contains 18 residues. Germline CDR1 reads MNHNS; CDR2 reads SASEGT. V dropped 0 bases and J dropped 0; count of bases not matched to a gene: 10. The CDR3 sequence: CASSEALQGGLANYGYTF. CDR3 coding DNA: TGTGCCAGCAGTGAAGCGCTTCAGGGGGGCTTAGCTAACTATGGCTACACCTTC.

J is TRBJ2-7 and V is TRBV5-4; 16 bases match TRBD2. Losses at the gene ends were 4 bases for V and 5 bases for J; bases not matched to a gene: 6. The CDR3 sequence is 16 residues long. The germline V gene has CDR1 SGHNT and CDR2 YYREEE (reference sequence). The DNA of the CDR3 is TGTGCCAGCAGCGCGGGACTAGCGGGAGGGGGACACGAGCAGTACTTC. It specifies CASSAGLAGGGHEQYF.

The chain couples TRBV7-9 to TRBJ2-3, with 9 bases fitting TRBD1. Unmatched junction bases numbered 7, after V lost 5 bases and J lost 4 bases. This CDR3 has 15 amino acids. CDR1 SEHNR and CDR2 FQNEAQ come from the germline V gene (reference sequence). The CDR3 DNA is TGTGCCAGCAGCCGTACCACAGGGGGCGCAGATACGCAGTATTTT. This gives the protein CASSRTTGGADTQYF.

The chain couples TRBV5-4 to TRBJ2-7; TRBD1 agrees at 8 bases. The CDR3 consists of 14 residues. The germline CDR1 and CDR2 sequences are SGHNT and YYREEE (reference sequence). With V trimmed by 4 bases and J by 2 bases, 5 bases remained unmatched. This chain's CDR3 is CASSLGQAPYEQYF. CDR3 DNA: TGTGCCAGCAGCCTGGGACAGGCCCCCTACGAGCAGTACTTC.

The chain couples TRBV5-1 to TRBJ1-1, with TRBD1 as a possible D gene (5 bases). Trimming stripped 0 bases from V and 4 bases from J, with 7 bases between. The CDR3 runs 13 residues. Germline loops: CDR1 SGHRS, CDR2 YFSETQ. This CDR3 is CASSLVTGTEAFF. The CDR3 DNA reads TGCGCCAGCAGCTTGGTCACAGGCACTGAAGCTTTCTTT.

The CDR3 DNA sequence: TGTGCCAGTAGCCCGACAGGACTCCGGTATCGAGTAAATTCACCCCTCCACTTT. It codes for CASSPTGLRYRVNSPLHF. V gene TRBV19 combines with J gene TRBJ1-6; a weak D match, TRBD1 (6 bases). The V gene lost 6 bases and the J gene lost 7 bases, with 25 bases spanning the gap. The CDR3 has 18 amino acids. Germline V CDR1 and CDR2: LNHDA, SQIVND (reference sequence).

The V and J genes are TRBV28 and TRBJ1-5; 7 nucleotides agree with TRBD1. Trimming at V came to 2 bases and at J to 7 bases, leaving 5 bases not matched to a gene. This CDR3 is built from 14 residues. CDR1 and CDR2 (germline): MDHEN, SYDVKM. CDR3 protein: CASSLVGGRQPQHF. For the CDR3, the DNA is TGTGCCAGCAGTTTAGTAGGGGGCCGGCAGCCCCAGCATTTT.

The chain joins TRBV7-9 to TRBJ1-1; the match to TRBD1 covers 7 bases. The trim removed 2 bases at V and 3 bases at J, leaving 3 bases unmatched. This CDR3 comprises 14 residues. Germline-derived CDR1 and CDR2 are SEHNR and FQNEAQ (reference sequence). CDR3 region: CASSLRGTDTEAFF. DNA for the CDR3: TGTGCCAGCAGCTTACGGGGGACAGACACTGAAGCTTTCTTT. Based on the CDR3 plus reference TRBV7-9 and TRBJ1-1, the full variable domain is DTGVSQNPRHKITKRGQNVTFRCDPISEHNRLYWYRQTLGQGPEFLTYFQNEAQLEKSRLLSDRFSAERPKGSFSTLEIQRTEQGDSAMYLCASSLRGTDTEAFFGQGTRLTVV.

This chain uses TRBV7-2 with TRBJ2-3; 7 bases agree with TRBD2. The CDR3 spans 13 residues. Trimming cost V 3 bases and J 4 bases; bases outside gene matches: 1. Germline V gene data show CDR1 as SGHTA and CDR2 as FQGNSA. The CDR3 reads CASSFSGSDTQYF. The CDR3 DNA reads TGTGCCAGCAGCTTTAGCGGGTCAGATACGCAGTATTTT.

In its sample, this clone is medium-sized (0.01 to 0.1%). The chain carries TRBV5-1 and TRBJ1-1, with a weak D call TRBD1 (5 bases). Germline values: CDR1 SGHRS, CDR2 YFSETQ. This CDR3 comprises 16 residues. The V end lost 0 bases, the J end lost 7 bases, and 19 bases lay between the germline ends. As DNA, the CDR3 is TGCGCCAGCAGCTTGGGGGCCAGGGTTACCAGGGATGAAGCTTTCTTT. Translating gives CASSLGARVTRDEAFF.

The chain is built from TRBV11-3 and TRBJ1-1, with D maybe TRBD1 (5 bases). V lost 5 bases and J lost 4, with 8 bases in between. This CDR3 is built from 12 residues. Germline CDR1 is SGHNT and CDR2 is YENEEA. The CDR3 protein is CASSPGGTEAFF. CDR3 DNA sequence: TGTGCCAGCAGCCCCGGGGGCACTGAAGCTTTCTTT. Full variable domain (missing parts from reference TRBV11-3 and TRBJ1-1): EAGVVQSPRYKIIEKKQPVAFWCNPISGHNTLYWYLQNLGQGPELLIRYENEEAVDDSQLPKDRFSAERLKGVDSTLKIQPAELGDSAVYLCASSPGGTEAFFGQGTRLTVV.

The CDR3: CASRLGGAASEQYF. The CDR3 nucleotides read TGTGCCAGCAGGCTAGGGGGCGCGGCGTCCGAGCAGTACTTC. V usage is TRBV28 and J usage is TRBJ2-7, with 7 bases lining up with TRBD1. The CDR3 sequence is 14 residues long. In germline, CDR1 is MDHEN, CDR2 SYDVKM. The V and J ends lost 6 bases and 6 bases, in that order; junction bases with no gene match: 11.

In this sample, this clone turned up once. The chain has TRBV2 and TRBJ2-7; 9 bases map to TRBD2. With 6 bases clipped from V and 6 bases from J, the junction kept 15 bases outside the gene matches. Germline values: CDR1 SNHLY, CDR2 FYNNEI. The CDR3 sequence is 16 residues long. CDR3: CASSYDPAGGPSEQYF. In DNA, the CDR3 is TGTGCCAGCAGCTACGACCCAGCGGGAGGACCTAGCGAGCAGTACTTC. Supplemented by reference TRBV2 and TRBJ2-7, the full variable domain reads EPEVTQTPSHQVTQMGQEVILRCVPISNHLYFYWYRQILGQKVEFLVSFYNNEISEKSEIFDDQFSVERPDGSNFTLKIRSTKLEDSAMYFCASSYDPAGGPSEQYFGPGTRLTVT.

With respect to this clone: The sample carries other DNA sequences with the same CDR3. As DNA, the CDR3 is TGTGCCAGCAGCTTCAGCGGGGGGGCCTACAATGAGCAGTTCTTC. Amino acids: CASSFSGGAYNEQFF. The chain couples TRBV7-2 to TRBJ2-1; 10 bases map to TRBD2. This CDR3 has 15 residues. The ends lost 3 bases at V and 2 bases at J; junction bases unmatched: 1. Per the germline V gene, CDR1 is SGHTA and CDR2 is FQGNSA. Together with reference TRBV7-2 and TRBJ2-1, the CDR3 gives the full variable domain: GAGVSQSPSNKVTEKGKDVELRCDPISGHTALYWYRQSLGQGLEFLIYFQGNSAPDKSGLPSDRFSAERTGGSVSTLTIQRTQQEDSAVYLCASSFSGGAYNEQFFGPGTRLTVL.

V gene TRBV28 combines with J gene TRBJ1-4; 8 bases line up with TRBD1. V was clipped by 5 bases and J by 7 bases; unmatched bases: 6. Germline values: CDR1 MDHEN, CDR2 SYDVKM. This CDR3 contains 14 residues. DNA of the CDR3: TGTGCCAGCAGTCTACAGGGGGACGGTGAAAAACTGTTTTTT. Protein sequence: CASSLQGDGEKLFF.

The chain combines TRBV5-6 with TRBJ2-7, with 7 bases lining up with TRBD1. CDR3 length: 16 residues. J lost 3 bases, V lost 6 bases, and 15 bases had no gene match. Germline CDR1 SGHDT, CDR2 YYEEEE. CDR3 loop: CASTQGGGRGYYEQYF. CDR3 bases: TGTGCCAGCACCCAAGGTGGGGGCAGGGGGTACTACGAGCAGTACTTC.

The V gene is TRBV10-1, the J gene TRBJ2-7; D is perhaps TRBD2 (5 bases). Germline V lookup: CDR1 WNHNN, CDR2 SYGVQD (reference sequence). This CDR3 has 15 amino acids. V dropped 8 bases and J dropped 1 base, with 18 bases sitting between them. CDR3 DNA: TGCGCCAGCCCGAACAAGCGGTTCCCTTCCTACGAGCAGTACTTC. Translated: CASPNKRFPSYEQYF.

This clone was counted a single time. The CDR3 DNA reads TGTGCCACCAGCAGAGGGCAGGAAGAACTAGGGCCCTACAATGAGCAGTTCTTC. It yields the protein CATSRGQEELGPYNEQFF. The rearrangement joins TRBV15 to TRBJ2-1; tentatively, D is TRBD2 (5 bases). The CDR3 spans 18 residues. Germline V gene data show CDR1 as LNHNV and CDR2 as YYDKDF (reference sequence). Between the trimmed V and J ends, which lost 1 base and 2 bases, there was a span of 18 bases.

This clone came up once. This CDR3 is CASSSGLAGGLTGGDTQYF. Written as DNA, the CDR3 is TGTGCCAGCAGCTCCGGACTAGCGGGGGGGCTAACCGGGGGAGATACGCAGTATTTT. The chain links TRBV7-2 to TRBJ2-3; 15 nucleotides match TRBD2. The CDR3 is made up of 19 amino acids. With V trimmed by 4 bases and J by 5 bases, 13 bases remained unmatched. The V gene's germline CDR1 is SGHTA and CDR2 FQGNSA.

V is TRBV9 and J is TRBJ2-3, with 11 bases fitting TRBD1. The CDR3 contains 16 residues. The germline CDR1 and CDR2 sequences are SGDLS and YYNGEE. V was pared by 4 bases and J by 6 bases, with 10 bases of the junction left unmatched. CDR3 DNA sequence: TGTGCCAGCAGCTCCCGGGACAGGGGGATCATGGATACGCAGTATTTT. This translates into CASSSRDRGIMDTQYF.

This sequence joins TRBV11-2 and TRBJ2-1, with 9 bases identical to TRBD1. There are 15 residues in the CDR3. The trim removed 5 bases at V and 3 bases at J, leaving 5 bases unmatched. The germline gives CDR1 SGHAT, CDR2 FQNNGV. In DNA form, the CDR3 reads TGTGCCAGCAGCGGGGGACAGGGATTCTACAATGAGCAGTTCTTC. This sequence encodes CASSGGQGFYNEQFF.

The CDR3 DNA reads TGTGCCAGCAGTTCCGGGGGACGAACTTACAATGAGCAGTTCTTC. It translates to CASSSGGRTYNEQFF. The chain carries TRBV28 and TRBJ2-1; perhaps TRBD2 as D (6 bases). CDR1 is MDHEN and CDR2 is SYDVKM in the germline V gene. The CDR3 runs to 15 residues. V lost 4 bases, J lost 4 bases, and 14 bases lay in between.

This chain joins TRBV12-5 and TRBJ1-2; D possibly corresponds to TRBD1 (5 bases). CDR1 is LGHNT and CDR2 is FRNRAP in the germline V gene. This CDR3 is 13 amino acids long. V was trimmed by 2 bases and J by 3 bases, leaving 7 bases between them. Here the CDR3 reads CASGLQTDYGYTF. CDR3 in DNA: TGTGCTAGTGGTTTGCAGACAGACTATGGCTACACCTTC.

This rearrangement joins TRBV2 to TRBJ2-7; 9 bases match TRBD2. Germline CDR1 and CDR2: SNHLY and FYNNEI. V was pared by 11 bases and J by 2 bases, with 7 bases of the junction left unmatched. The CDR3 is 13 residues long. The CDR3 nucleotides read TGTGCCGGAAGACTAGCGGAGCCCTACGAGCAGTACTTC. As protein: CAGRLAEPYEQYF.

This clone was recorded once. The chain uses TRBV5-4 and TRBJ2-3, with TRBD2 matching over 11 bases. The V gene end was trimmed by 9 bases and the J gene end by 4 bases; junction bases not matched to a gene: 7. This CDR3 comprises 14 residues. Germline lookup yields CDR1 SGHNT and CDR2 YYREEE (reference sequence). The CDR3: CATLAGGGADTQYF. The CDR3 DNA reads TGTGCCACCTTAGCGGGGGGGGGTGCAGATACGCAGTATTTT. The whole variable domain, filled in from reference TRBV5-4 and TRBJ2-3, reads ETGVTQSPTHLIKTRGQQVTLRCSSQSGHNTVSWYQQALGQGPQFIFQYYREEENGRGNFPPRFSGLQFPNYSSELNVNALELDDSALYLCATLAGGGADTQYFGPGTRLTVL.